A single T cell receptor beta chain is shown here with its context. The antigen is unknown. The source of the sample is a study of shared clonotypes between healthy human individuals. The V gene's germline CDR1 is SEHNR and CDR2 FQNEAQ (reference sequence). Trimming cost V 5 bases and J 3 bases, with 8 bases left between them. The CDR3 consists of 12 residues. The study's findings and limits: Rarefaction curves obtained for sorted subsets showed sequencing incomplete despite large depth. What naive subsets generally showed was a larger estimated richness than memory subsets showed. Enrolling few donors narrowed the genetic and exposure-history diversity that was represented.

Naive-designated CD8 cells lacked CD45RO, were positively enriched for CCR7, and omitted terminally differentiated effector memory CD45RA+ cells. Within Nashville, Tennessee resided all donors, each a Caucasian adult. The table came from immunoSEQ multiplex PCR; TCRdb's copy has only in-frame clones and leaves some out. Of some 2 million clones in the sample, around 96% were seen once. Sequences were obtained from naive CD8+ T cells sorted from blood. The TCR comes from a man between 18 and 29 years old in good health. The chain couples TRBV7-9 to TRBJ2-7; no clear D. The CDR3 region has the DNA TGTGCCAGCAGCAGTTGGGACTACGAGCAGTACTTC. Encoded protein: CASSSWDYEQYF.